Given below is one T cell receptor (beta chain) in context. The antigen is undetermined. Researchers ran the PCR with 60 Vbeta and 13 Jbeta primers. Method: immunoSEQ multiplex PCR; TCRdb's copy keeps in-frame clones and lacks some. The table has 95,000 to 150,000 clones, about 82% seen once. The germline V gene encodes CDR1 MGHDK and CDR2 SYGVNS. CDR3 length: 14 amino acids. J gave up 4 bases and V 10 bases, and 10 bases lay outside the gene matches. The sample comes from a study of cytomegalovirus exposure and HLA in healthy donors. Study-wide points: Cytomegalovirus association was listed for around 180 TCR beta chains.

The chain couples TRBV25-1 to TRBJ2-7, with 10 bases that match TRBD2. The TCR was taken from a man over 45 in good health and CMV-seronegative. Sample: PBMCs. CDR3 nucleotide sequence: TGTGCCACAGAGCGGGGGGGCCCCTATTACGAGCAGTACTTC. Protein product: CATERGGPYYEQYF.